This T cell receptor beta chain was sequenced in a study of cytomegalovirus exposure and HLA in healthy donors. Study in general: There were over 350 genotyped donors. Of these, 81% fell in the genetic ancestry cluster associated with self-reported Caucasian donors. Study-level results: A prior analysis recorded that most TCR beta V segments were productive about 87% or about 30% of the time.

Each donor was healthy, and each was a bone marrow donor. A word on this clone: Antigen: not known.

The CDR3 has 15 residues. V was cut by 4 bases and J by 1 base, with 14 bases left in between. In germline, CDR1 is SGDLS, CDR2 YYNGEE. Primers included in the PCR were 60 Vbeta and 13 Jbeta primers. Profiled with immunoSEQ multiplex PCR; TCRdb holds only in-frame clones, not every one. This sample has some 150,000 clones; 80% occur once, and the top ten carry roughly 4.4%. The chain carries TRBV9 and TRBJ1-1; maybe TRBD1 (5 bases). Sequencing input: PBMCs. The TCR originated in a man aged 30 to 45 in good health and CMV-seronegative. CDR3 region: CASSSRPGQNTEAFF. The DNA of the CDR3 is TGTGCCAGCAGCTCAAGGCCAGGACAGAACACTGAAGCTTTCTTT.